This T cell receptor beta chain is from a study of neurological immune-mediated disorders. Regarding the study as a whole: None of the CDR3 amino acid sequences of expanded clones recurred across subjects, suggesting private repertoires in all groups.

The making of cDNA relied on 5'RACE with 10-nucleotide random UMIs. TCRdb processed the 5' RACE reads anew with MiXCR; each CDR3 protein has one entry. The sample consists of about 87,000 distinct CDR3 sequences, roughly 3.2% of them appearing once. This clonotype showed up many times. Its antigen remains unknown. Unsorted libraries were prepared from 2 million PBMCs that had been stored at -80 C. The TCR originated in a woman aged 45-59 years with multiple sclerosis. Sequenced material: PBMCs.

DNA for the CDR3: TGTGCCAGCAGCTTACTTCTCCAGGGGACGGGGGGGGAGCAGTTCTTC. Protein product: CASSLLLQGTGGEQFF. The gene calls are TRBV7-9 and TRBJ2-1, with TRBD2 identical over 8 bases. This CDR3 spans 16 amino acids. The V and J ends lost 2 bases and 10 bases, in that order; junction bases with no gene match: 13. Germline V lookup: CDR1 SEHNR, CDR2 FQNEAQ (reference sequence). The full variable domain, with the rest looked up from reference TRBV7-9 and TRBJ2-1, is DTGVSQNPRHKITKRGQNVTFRCDPISEHNRLYWYRQTLGQGPEFLTYFQNEAQLEKSRLLSDRFSAERPKGSFSTLEIQRTEQGDSAMYLCASSLLLQGTGGEQFFGPGTRLTVL.